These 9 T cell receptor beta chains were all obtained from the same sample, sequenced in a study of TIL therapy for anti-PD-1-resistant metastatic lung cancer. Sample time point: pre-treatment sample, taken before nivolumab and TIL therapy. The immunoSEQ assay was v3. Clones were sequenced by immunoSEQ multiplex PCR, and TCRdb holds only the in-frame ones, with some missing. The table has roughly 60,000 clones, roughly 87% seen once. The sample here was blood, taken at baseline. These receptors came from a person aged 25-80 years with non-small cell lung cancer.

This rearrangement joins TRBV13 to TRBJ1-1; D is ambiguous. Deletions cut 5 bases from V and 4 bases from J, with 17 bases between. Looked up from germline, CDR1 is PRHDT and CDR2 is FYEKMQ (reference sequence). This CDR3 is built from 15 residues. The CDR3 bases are TGTGCCAGCAGCCCCCCTACCCAAGGGAGCACTGAAGCTTTCTTT. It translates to CASSPPTQGSTEAFF.

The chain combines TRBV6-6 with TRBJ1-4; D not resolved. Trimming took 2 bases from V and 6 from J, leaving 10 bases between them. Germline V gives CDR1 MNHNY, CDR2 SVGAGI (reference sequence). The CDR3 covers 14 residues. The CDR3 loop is CASSYIIGDEKLFF. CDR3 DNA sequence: TGTGCCAGCAGTTACATAATCGGGGATGAAAAACTGTTTTTT.

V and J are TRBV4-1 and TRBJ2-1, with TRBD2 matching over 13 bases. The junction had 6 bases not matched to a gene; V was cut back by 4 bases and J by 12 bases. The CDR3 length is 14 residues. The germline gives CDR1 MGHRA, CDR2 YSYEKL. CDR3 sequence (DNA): TGCGCCAGCAGCCTAACCGGGACTAGCGGGACGCAGTTCTTC. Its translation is CASSLTGTSGTQFF.

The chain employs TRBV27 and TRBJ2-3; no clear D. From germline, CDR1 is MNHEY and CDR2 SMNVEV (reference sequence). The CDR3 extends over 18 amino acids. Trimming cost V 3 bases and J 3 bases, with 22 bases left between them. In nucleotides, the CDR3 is TGTGCCAGCAGTTTTCCACCCACCCCACCCAAACTAACAGATACGCAGTATTTT. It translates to CASSFPPTPPKLTDTQYF.

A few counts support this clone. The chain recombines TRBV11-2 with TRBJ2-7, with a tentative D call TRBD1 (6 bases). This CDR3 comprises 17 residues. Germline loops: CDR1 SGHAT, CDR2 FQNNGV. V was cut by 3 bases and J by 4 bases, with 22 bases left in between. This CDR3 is CASSLTRLNQRGYEQYF. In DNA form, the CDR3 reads TGTGCCAGCAGCTTGACGCGGCTGAATCAAAGGGGGTACGAGCAGTACTTC.

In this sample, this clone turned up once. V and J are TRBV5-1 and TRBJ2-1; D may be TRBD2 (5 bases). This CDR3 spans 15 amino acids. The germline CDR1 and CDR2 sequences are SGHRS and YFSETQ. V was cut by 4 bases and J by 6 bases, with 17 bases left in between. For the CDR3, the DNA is TGCGCCAGCAGCCTTGGTGGAATTGCGGGCAATGAGCAGTTCTTC. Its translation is CASSLGGIAGNEQFF.

The CDR3 spells CASCLLAGGEQYF. The CDR3 region has the DNA TGTGCCAGCTGCCTTTTAGCGGGAGGCGAGCAGTACTTC. The chain joins TRBV2 to TRBJ2-7; 10 bases are shared with TRBD2. The CDR3 totals 13 residues. After removal of 8 bases from V and 6 bases from J, the junction contained 7 bases not matched to a gene. Per germline, CDR1 SNHLY and CDR2 FYNNEI.

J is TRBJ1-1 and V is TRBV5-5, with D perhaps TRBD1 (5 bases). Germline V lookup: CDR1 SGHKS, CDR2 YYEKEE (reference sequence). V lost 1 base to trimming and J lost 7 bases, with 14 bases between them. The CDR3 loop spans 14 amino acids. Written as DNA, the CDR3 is TGTGCCAGCAGCTTGCTGGCCATAGGGGATGAAGCTTTCTTT. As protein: CASSLLAIGDEAFF.

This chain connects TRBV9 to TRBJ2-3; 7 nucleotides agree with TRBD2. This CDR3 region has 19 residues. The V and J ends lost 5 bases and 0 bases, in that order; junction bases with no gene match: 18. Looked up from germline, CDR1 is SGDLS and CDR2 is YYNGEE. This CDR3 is CASSTPRVAGPLSTDTQYF. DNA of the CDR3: TGTGCCAGCAGTACTCCTAGAGTAGCGGGCCCCCTCAGCACAGATACGCAGTATTTT. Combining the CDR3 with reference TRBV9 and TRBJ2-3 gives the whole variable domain DSGVTQTPKHLITATGQRVTLRCSPRSGDLSVYWYQQSLDQGLQFLIQYYNGEERAKGNILERFSAQQFPDLHSELNLSSLELGDSALYFCASSTPRVAGPLSTDTQYFGPGTRLTVL.